The clone carrying this T cell receptor beta chain was detected many times. This sample was included in a study of human T cells and chemical hapten exposure. The wider study: The patch tests put 0.01% DPC on the skin of the upper back and were read 6 days later.

TCRdb used MiXCR to reprocess the RACE reads, holding one entry per CDR3 protein. This table holds around 52,000 distinct CDR3 sequences, over 7.5% found once. Documented time point: patch test 1, 2 weeks after DPC sensitization. Regarding treatment: therapeutic diphenylcyclopropenone sensitization with weekly scalp DPC. The specimen was whole blood, collected in connection with sensitization to the hapten diphenylcyclopropenone (DPC). This TCR was recovered from a woman aged 40-49 years with alopecia areata. Some clones in this sample may be carry-over from other donors' samples.

CDR3: CASSLVSGVYGYTF. CDR3 DNA: TGTGCCAGCAGCTTGGTTTCAGGGGTTTATGGCTACACCTTC. The chain is built from TRBV5-6 and TRBJ1-2; TRBD1 might be the D (6 bases). V dropped 0 bases and J dropped 5 bases, with 11 bases sitting between them. Germline V gene data show CDR1 as SGHDT and CDR2 as YYEEEE. The CDR3 has 14 amino acids.